The present TCR beta chain was sequenced within a study of regulatory T cells. General observations from the study: In patients, unique TRB V-J pairs were restricted and V/J usage skewed, especially in Tregs. Hydrophobic residues at CDR3 positions 6 and 7 were enriched in conventional CD4+ T cells of CD3G-deficient patients.

With regard to this clone: Its antigen is not known.

Every patient with CD3G deficiency had evidence of autoimmunity. Patients, 2 to 39 years old, had expanded memory T-cell proportions. Sorting split CD4+ cells into CD25-high CD127-low Tregs and CD25-low CD127-high conventional T cells. Primers: 52 TRBV forward and 13 TRBJ reverse. Data came from immunoSEQ multiplex PCR; TCRdb stores just in-frame clones and leaves some out. The table includes tens of thousands of clones, about 88% detected once. Germline values: CDR1 MNHNS, CDR2 SASEGT. Germline trimming cut 7 bases from V and 7 bases from J; bases unmatched to any gene: 8. The CDR3 loop spans 15 amino acids.

The chain employs TRBV6-1 and TRBJ2-2, with 11 nucleotides matching TRBD2. Sequenced sample: conventional CD4+ T cells sorted from blood. The receptor's source is a child aged 10-17 years with CD3G deficiency. The CDR3 DNA reads TGTGCCAGCACTCCTAGCGGGAGGAGGGTCGGGGAGCTGTTTTTT. Protein product: CASTPSGRRVGELFF.